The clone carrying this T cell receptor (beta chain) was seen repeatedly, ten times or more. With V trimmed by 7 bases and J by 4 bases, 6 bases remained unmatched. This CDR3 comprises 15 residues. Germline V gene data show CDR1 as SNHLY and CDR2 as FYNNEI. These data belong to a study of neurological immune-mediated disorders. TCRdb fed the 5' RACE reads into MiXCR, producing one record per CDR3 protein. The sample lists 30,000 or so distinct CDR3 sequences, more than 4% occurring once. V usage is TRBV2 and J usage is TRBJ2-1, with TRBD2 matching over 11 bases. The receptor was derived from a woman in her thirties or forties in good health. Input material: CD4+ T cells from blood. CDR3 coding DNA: TGTGCCAGCACCGAGACTAGCGGGGCTTACAATGAGCAGTTCTTC. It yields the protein CASTETSGAYNEQFF.